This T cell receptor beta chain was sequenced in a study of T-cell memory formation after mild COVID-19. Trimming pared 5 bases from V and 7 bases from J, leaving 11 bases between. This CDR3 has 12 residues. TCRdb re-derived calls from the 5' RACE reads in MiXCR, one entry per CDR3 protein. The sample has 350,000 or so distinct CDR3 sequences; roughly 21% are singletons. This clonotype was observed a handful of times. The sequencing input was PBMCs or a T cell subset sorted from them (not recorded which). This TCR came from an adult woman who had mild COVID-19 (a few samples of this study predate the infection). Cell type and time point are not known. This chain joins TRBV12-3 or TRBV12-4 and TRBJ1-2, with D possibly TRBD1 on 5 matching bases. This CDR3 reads CASSPGRFGYTF. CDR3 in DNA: TGTGCCAGCAGTCCAGGGAGGTTTGGCTACACCTTC.